These 13 T cell receptor beta chains were sequenced from one sample in a study of T cells in Graves' hyperthyroidism and ophthalmopathy. RNA transcripts gave rise to amplified TCR beta CDR3 regions. Initially, a first-round RT-PCR of the TCR CDR3 employed the HTBI primer set. TCRdb reprocessed the multiplex PCR reads with MiXCR, giving one entry per CDR3 protein. The sample consists of 330,000 or so distinct CDR3 sequences, approximately 19% of them appearing once. Sequencing input: blood. The source of these receptors is a man aged 50 or older with Graves' ophthalmopathy.

With regard to this clonotype: A read error is possible here, since a much larger clone lies one base away. Since the CDR3 does not end with the conserved phenylalanine or tryptophan, this likely comes from a read error. V gene TRBV24-1 combines with J gene TRBJ1-5; tentative D call: TRBD1 (5 bases). Looked up from germline, CDR1 is KGHDR and CDR2 is SFDVKD. This CDR3 spans 11 amino acids. With 7 bases removed from V and 9 bases from J, the gap between germline ends came to 9 bases. The CDR3 loop is CATSNGGPQHS. The DNA for the CDR3 is TGTGCCACCAGCAATGGGGGGCCCCAGCATTCT.

The chain has TRBV7-2 and TRBJ2-1; D is possibly TRBD1 (7 bases). Deletions cut 2 bases from V and 4 bases from J, with 15 bases between. CDR3 length: 16 residues. The germline V gene encodes CDR1 SGHTA and CDR2 FQGNSA. The CDR3 region is CASSLRGGTAYNEQFF. DNA of the CDR3: TGTGCCAGCAGCTTAAGAGGCGGGACAGCTTACAATGAGCAGTTCTTC.

This clonotype was detected ten times or more. This chain connects TRBV28 to TRBJ2-1; 8 bases are a match to TRBD2. Losses at the gene ends were 11 bases for V and 8 bases for J; bases not matched to a gene: 11. This CDR3 has 13 amino acids. Germline CDR1 and CDR2: MDHEN and SYDVKM. The CDR3 DNA sequence: TGTGCCTCCCAGGGAAGCGGGAGAGATGAGCAGTTCTTC. Residues: CASQGSGRDEQFF.

This clonotype has a handful of counts. The chain employs TRBV6-1 and TRBJ2-3, with TRBD1 identical over 9 bases. Germline values: CDR1 MNHNS, CDR2 SASEGT. V lost 10 bases and J lost 6; bases outside the gene matches: 11. This CDR3 has 14 residues. CDR3 DNA sequence: TGTGCCACCATGACTTACAGGGGGCCGGATACGCAGTATTTT. Its protein is CATMTYRGPDTQYF.

At least ten counts were recorded for this clonotype. This chain connects TRBV7-8 to TRBJ1-1; D is possibly TRBD1 (5 bases). V lost 1 base and J lost 1, with 13 bases in between. The CDR3 extends over 16 amino acids. Germline V gene sequence: CDR1 SGHVS, CDR2 FQNEAQ. This CDR3 is CASSLGGLTTNTEAFF. The CDR3 bases are TGTGCCAGCAGCTTAGGGGGGTTAACTACGAACACTGAAGCTTTCTTT. The full variable domain, completed using reference TRBV7-8 and TRBJ1-1, is GAGVSQSPRYKVAKRGQDVALRCDPISGHVSLFWYQQALGQGPEFLTYFQNEAQLDKSGLPSDRFFAERPEGSVSTLKIQRTQQEDSAVYLCASSLGGLTTNTEAFFGQGTRLTVV.

The chain uses TRBV18 and TRBJ1-1; 7 bases are shared with TRBD1. CDR1 is KGHSH, CDR2 LQKENI, per germline. The CDR3 covers 17 residues. Trimming cost V 1 base and J 1 base; bases outside gene matches: 9. The CDR3 protein is CASSPLFGRGRNTEAFF. The DNA of the CDR3 is TGTGCCAGCTCACCACTGTTTGGCAGGGGGAGGAACACTGAAGCTTTCTTT.

This clonotype came up once. The chain is built from TRBV19 and TRBJ1-5; TRBD1 might be the D (5 bases). CDR1 and CDR2 (germline): LNHDA, SQIVND (reference sequence). The ends were cut back, 3 bases at V and 4 bases at J, with 13 bases in the middle. This CDR3 has 15 residues. CDR3 sequence (DNA): TGTGCCAGTAGTATTTCCGGGGACCGAAATCAGCCCCAGCATTTT. Amino acid sequence: CASSISGDRNQPQHF.

The chain is built from TRBV19 and TRBJ2-7, with TRBD1 matching over 7 bases. CDR3 length: 14 amino acids. Per germline, CDR1 LNHDA and CDR2 SQIVND (reference sequence). The J segment lost 1 base and the V segment lost 4 bases, leaving 4 bases of the junction unmatched. CDR3 nucleotide sequence: TGTGCCAGTAGTACGTACAGGGGTTCCTACGAGCAGTACTTC. This codes for CASSTYRGSYEQYF.

This clonotype turned up a few times. The chain recombines TRBV27 with TRBJ1-5; D gene ambiguous. Germline CDR1 reads MNHEY; CDR2 reads SMNVEV (reference sequence). The germline V and J ends were trimmed by 3 bases and 7 bases, with 10 bases remaining between them. The CDR3 totals 13 residues. CDR3 in DNA: TGTGCCAGCAGTTTTGGATCTTTCCAGCCCCAGCATTTT. This codes for CASSFGSFQPQHF.

The genes are TRBV6-1 and TRBJ2-5; tentative D call: TRBD1 (6 bases). Looked up from germline, CDR1 is MNHNS and CDR2 is SASEGT. Trimming stripped 1 base from V and 4 bases from J, with 28 bases between. The CDR3 spans 20 residues. The CDR3 spells CASSEVLRDMGSGTRETQYF. CDR3 bases: TGTGCCAGCAGTGAAGTTCTCCGGGACATGGGGTCGGGGACCCGAGAGACCCAGTACTTC.

The chain combines TRBV5-1 with TRBJ2-7; TRBD1 or TRBD2 may be the D gene (5 bases each). CDR1 and CDR2 (germline): SGHRS, YFSETQ. This CDR3 is 15 amino acids long. With 4 bases removed from V and 2 bases from J, the gap between germline ends came to 16 bases. The CDR3 sequence: CASSPTGGTTYEQYF. The CDR3 nucleotides are TGCGCCAGCAGCCCCACTGGGGGAACCACCTACGAGCAGTACTTC. Variable domain in full (rest from reference TRBV5-1 and TRBJ2-7): KAGVTQTPRYLIKTRGQQVTLSCSPISGHRSVSWYQQTPGQGLQFLFEYFSETQRNKGNFPGRFSGRQFSNSRSEMNVSTLELGDSALYLCASSPTGGTTYEQYFGPGTRLTVT.

The chain uses TRBV4-1 and TRBJ2-7; D may be TRBD2 (5 bases). V lost 3 bases to trimming and J lost 0 bases, with 15 bases between them. Germline V gene data show CDR1 as MGHRA and CDR2 as YSYEKL. The length of the CDR3 is 16 residues. CDR3 sequence reads: CASSQVTGMSSYEQYF. The CDR3 bases are TGCGCCAGCAGCCAGGTTACCGGGATGAGCTCCTACGAGCAGTACTTC.

This clonotype was found many times. The rearrangement links TRBV10-3 to TRBJ2-7; TRBD1 matches at 8 bases. The CDR3 is made up of 15 amino acids. The germline V gene has CDR1 ENHRY and CDR2 SYGVKD. Trimming removed 2 bases from V and 4 bases from J; junction bases left unmatched: 7. CDR3: CAISEPRQGRYEQYF. CDR3 sequence (DNA): TGTGCCATCAGTGAGCCGAGACAGGGGCGATACGAGCAGTACTTC.